The 17 T cell receptor beta chains given below trace back to one sample, sequenced in a study of cytomegalovirus exposure and HLA in healthy donors. In the PCR, 60 Vbeta and 13 Jbeta primers were used. Generated by immunoSEQ multiplex PCR, the TCRdb table keeps only in-frame clones and is missing some. Of tens of thousands of clones listed, 75% to 80% are singletons. Sequenced: PBMCs. These receptors came from a woman aged 40-49 years in good health and CMV-seropositive.

This clone was counted between two and nine times. The chain carries TRBV6-1 and TRBJ1-1; D is perhaps TRBD1 (5 bases). This CDR3 has 12 amino acids. Per the germline V gene, CDR1 is MNHNS and CDR2 is SASEGT. The V end lost 8 bases, the J end lost 4 bases, and 11 bases lay between the germline ends. CDR3 bases: TGTGCCAGCTCCTTCGGGGGCACTGAAGCTTTCTTT. Translating gives CASSFGGTEAFF.

The chain employs TRBV5-1 and TRBJ2-1, with 12 positions matching TRBD2. The CDR3 contains 16 residues. Germline V lookup: CDR1 SGHRS, CDR2 YFSETQ. Trimming at V came to 4 bases and at J to 8 bases, leaving 10 bases not matched to a gene. In DNA form, the CDR3 reads TGCGCCAGCAGCAGGGGGACTAGCGGGCCGACGGATGAGCAGTTCTTC. This encodes CASSRGTSGPTDEQFF.

V gene TRBV7-2 combines with J gene TRBJ1-1; D unclear. Germline loops: CDR1 SGHTA, CDR2 FQGNSA. V shed 6 bases and J shed 8 bases, with 16 bases lying between them. This CDR3 is 13 amino acids long. The CDR3 nucleotides read TGTGCCAGCAGTCATGGATCGGGAGCCGAAGCTTTCTTT. Protein: CASSHGSGAEAFF.

The CDR3 coding sequence is TGTGCCAGTGCCGAGTCTGCAACTAATGAAAAACTGTTTTTT. This gives the protein CASAESATNEKLFF. This chain links TRBV5-4 with TRBJ1-4; D remains ambiguous. The V end lost 8 bases, the J end lost 0 bases, and 11 bases lay between the germline ends. The V gene's germline CDR1 is SGHNT and CDR2 YYREEE (reference sequence). This CDR3 is built from 14 residues.

The J gene is TRBJ2-1, the V gene TRBV7-6, with TRBD1 matching 9 bases. The CDR3 contains 15 residues. J lost 6 bases, V lost 5 bases, and 8 bases had no gene match. Germline-derived CDR1 and CDR2 are SGHVS and FNYEAQ. DNA of the CDR3: TGTGCCAGCAGCCCGGGGACAGGGCGGCCCAATGAGCAGTTCTTC. Translating it yields CASSPGTGRPNEQFF.

CDR3 sequence reads: CASRTGQETAEAFF. The CDR3 region has the DNA TGTGCCAGCAGAACTGGACAGGAAACCGCTGAAGCTTTCTTT. The gene calls are TRBV28 and TRBJ1-1, with TRBD1 identical over 7 bases. This CDR3 region has 14 residues. V shed 6 bases, J shed 6 bases, and the junction held 10 bases outside the gene matches. Per germline, CDR1 MDHEN and CDR2 SYDVKM.

This clone has a handful of counts. The chain couples TRBV2 to TRBJ1-4; 9 nucleotides agree with TRBD1. The V segment lost 3 bases and the J segment 7 bases; nucleotides outside the gene matches: 9. The germline CDR1 and CDR2 sequences are SNHLY and FYNNEI. The CDR3 length is 16 residues. CDR3 nucleotides: TGTGCCAGCAGTGACCTACCGACAGGGGGGCTTGAAAAACTGTTTTTT. Translation: CASSDLPTGGLEKLFF.

This rearrangement joins TRBV5-4 to TRBJ2-7; D perhaps matches TRBD2 (6 bases). V lost 4 bases, J lost 5 bases, and 16 bases lay in between. The CDR3 runs to 14 residues. Germline lookup yields CDR1 SGHNT and CDR2 YYREEE (reference sequence). The CDR3 nucleotides read TGTGCCAGCAGCCGAGGACGGGGGAGGAACGAGCAGTACTTC. Protein product: CASSRGRGRNEQYF.

CDR3 DNA sequence: TGTGCCAGTAGTCCCCGTGAAAAAGCGGGGGGGTTTTTACTAGCCAAAAACATTCAGTACTTC. It encodes CASSPREKAGGFLLAKNIQYF. The genes are TRBV19 and TRBJ2-4, with TRBD2 matching over 10 bases. The CDR3 runs to 21 residues. Germline V CDR1 and CDR2: LNHDA, SQIVND (reference sequence). Trimming cost V 5 bases and J 0 bases; bases outside gene matches: 19.

The V gene is TRBV29-1, the J gene TRBJ2-5; D not resolved. CDR3 length: 11 residues. CDR1 SQVTM and CDR2 ANQGSEA come from the germline V gene. V gave up 6 bases and J gave up 5 bases, with 10 bases separating them. The chain's CDR3 is CSVSSGETQYF. CDR3 in DNA: TGCAGCGTCTCTAGTGGGGAGACCCAGTACTTC.

The chain is built from TRBV9 and TRBJ1-6; no definite D call. Germline V gene sequence: CDR1 SGDLS, CDR2 YYNGEE. The CDR3 loop spans 16 amino acids. V lost 4 bases, J lost 7 bases, and 18 bases lay in between. CDR3 protein: CASSPRFLGSNSPLHF. The CDR3 bases are TGTGCCAGCAGCCCCAGGTTCCTCGGGAGCAATTCACCCCTCCACTTT.

Of note for this clone: Distinct nucleotide sequences in the sample also encode this CDR3. This sequence joins TRBV10-3 and TRBJ1-1; 10 bases line up with TRBD1. The CDR3 totals 14 residues. The germline gives CDR1 ENHRY, CDR2 SYGVKD. The ends lost 6 bases at V and 1 base at J; junction bases unmatched: 2. For the CDR3, the DNA is TGTGCCATCAGAAGACAGGGGGCGAACACTGAAGCTTTCTTT. It is translated as CAIRRQGANTEAFF.

This chain links TRBV29-1 with TRBJ2-1, with a tentative D call TRBD2 (6 bases). Trimming stripped 6 bases from V and 8 bases from J, with 14 bases between. CDR1 is SQVTM, CDR2 ANQGSEA, per germline. The CDR3 extends over 12 amino acids. In nucleotides, the CDR3 is TGCAGCGTCGTTGGGACTGTCGATGAGCAGTTCTTC. The encoded protein is CSVVGTVDEQFF.

The V and J genes are TRBV29-1 and TRBJ2-3, with D tentatively TRBD2 (5 bases). The CDR3 is 14 amino acids. The V gene lost 7 bases and the J gene lost 2 bases, with 16 bases spanning the gap. The germline gives CDR1 SQVTM, CDR2 ANQGSEA. CDR3 loop: CSATPSGVTDTQYF. CDR3 in DNA: TGCAGCGCTACGCCTTCCGGGGTCACAGATACGCAGTATTTT.

The chain combines TRBV19 with TRBJ1-4; the D gene is possibly TRBD1 (5 bases). The CDR3 runs 14 residues. Germline CDR1 LNHDA, CDR2 SQIVND (reference sequence). V lost 6 bases and J 3 bases, leaving 11 bases between the germline ends. As DNA, the CDR3 is TGTGCCAGTAGACTATCGGGGGCTAATGAAAAACTGTTTTTT. It is translated as CASRLSGANEKLFF.

This clone has only a few counts. The J gene is TRBJ1-1, the V gene TRBV28; 8 bases align to TRBD1. The germline V gene encodes CDR1 MDHEN and CDR2 SYDVKM. V trimming: 5 bases; J trimming: 1 base; junction bases outside the gene matches: 6. The CDR3 is made up of 15 amino acids. The CDR3 region is CASSPRTGRNTEAFF. The CDR3 coding sequence is TGTGCCAGCAGTCCACGGACAGGGAGGAACACTGAAGCTTTCTTT. Filled out from reference TRBV28 and TRBJ1-1, the complete variable domain reads DVKVTQSSRYLVKRTGEKVFLECVQDMDHENMFWYRQDPGLGLRLIYFSYDVKMKEKGDIPEGYSVSREKKERFSLILESASTNQTSMYLCASSPRTGRNTEAFFGQGTRLTVV.

The chain recombines TRBV18 with TRBJ1-2, with unresolved D. The germline CDR1 and CDR2 sequences are KGHSH and LQKENI. The CDR3 has 14 amino acids. V lost 3 bases, J lost 1 base, and 9 bases lay in between. The CDR3 loop is CASSPGQSNYGYTF. For the CDR3, the DNA is TGTGCCAGCTCACCGGGCCAGAGTAACTATGGCTACACCTTC.